The clone carrying this T cell receptor (beta chain) was seen a handful of times. As yet, its antigen is unknown. The data derive from a study of beta chain features in type 1 diabetes. General study results and limits: For Type 1 diabetes patients, all four CD4+ subsets carried TCRB CDR3s that were moderately but significantly shorter. Whether HLA type influences TCRB rearrangement remained unresolved here. Researchers caution that PCR might favor shorter templates, equally among patients and controls. Insertions were fewer and deletions more numerous at VDJ junctions in type 1 diabetes patients.

Reverse transcribing all isolated RNA meant expressed TCRB transcripts were sequenced. Data came from immunoSEQ multiplex PCR; TCRdb stores just in-frame clones and leaves some out. The sample records some 280,000 clones, 14% being singletons. A single heparinised blood sample, averaging approximately 0.12 L, was obtained per donor. Germline CDR1 MNHEY, CDR2 SVGAGI. V lost 5 bases and J 7 bases, leaving 15 bases between the germline ends. This CDR3 region has 14 residues. The specimen sequenced was naive CD4+ T cells from blood. V gene TRBV6-5 combines with J gene TRBJ2-1, with a tentative D call TRBD2 (6 bases). The sequence came from a man aged 30 to 39 with type 1 diabetes. The CDR3 spells CASSGTGTSNEQFF. The CDR3, as DNA: TGTGCCAGCAGTGGTACCGGGACTTCAAATGAGCAGTTCTTC.